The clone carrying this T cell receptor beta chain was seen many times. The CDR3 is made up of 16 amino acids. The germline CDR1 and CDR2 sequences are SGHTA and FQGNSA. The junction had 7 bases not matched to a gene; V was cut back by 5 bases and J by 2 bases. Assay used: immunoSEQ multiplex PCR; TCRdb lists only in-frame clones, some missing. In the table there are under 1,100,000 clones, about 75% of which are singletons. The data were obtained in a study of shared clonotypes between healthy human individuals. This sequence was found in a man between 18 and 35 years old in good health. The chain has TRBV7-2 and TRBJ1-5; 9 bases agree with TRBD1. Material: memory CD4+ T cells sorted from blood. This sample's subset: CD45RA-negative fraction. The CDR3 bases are TGTGCCAGCAGCCTAGGGACAGGGCATGGCAATCAGCCCCAGCATTTT. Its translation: CASSLGTGHGNQPQHF. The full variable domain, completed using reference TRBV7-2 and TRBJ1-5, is GAGVSQSPSNKVTEKGKDVELRCDPISGHTALYWYRQSLGQGLEFLIYFQGNSAPDKSGLPSDRFSAERTGGSVSTLTIQRTQQEDSAVYLCASSLGTGHGNQPQHFGDGTRLSIL.